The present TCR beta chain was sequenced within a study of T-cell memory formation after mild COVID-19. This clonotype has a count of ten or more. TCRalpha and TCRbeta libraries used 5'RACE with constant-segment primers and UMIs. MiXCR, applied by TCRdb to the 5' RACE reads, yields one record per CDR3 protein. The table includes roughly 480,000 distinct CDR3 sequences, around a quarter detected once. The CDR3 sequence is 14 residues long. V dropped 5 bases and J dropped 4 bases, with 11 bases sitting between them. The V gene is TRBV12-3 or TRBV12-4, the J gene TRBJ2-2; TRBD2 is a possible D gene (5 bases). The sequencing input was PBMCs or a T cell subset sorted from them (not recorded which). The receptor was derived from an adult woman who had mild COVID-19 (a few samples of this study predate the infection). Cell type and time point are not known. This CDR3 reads CASSLRVGTGELFF. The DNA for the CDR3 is TGTGCCAGCAGTCTGCGGGTTGGCACCGGGGAGCTGTTTTTT.